These T cell receptor beta chains were read from a single sample in a study of CD8+ T cells in alopecia areata. Measured with immunoSEQ multiplex PCR; TCRdb has only the in-frame clones, and not every one. The data show fewer than 200,000 clones, roughly 61% seen once. The material was CD8+ T cells sorted from blood, obtained at week 24, from a patient treated with tofacitinib. These receptors came from a human donor with alopecia areata. Each CDR3 is given with its conserved first and last residue. D genes are given only for firm matches. Some rows have no size entry. The others give once, few or many, or a class for an expanded clone.

clone size,D gene,V gene,J gene,CDR3 protein,CDR3 DNA
-,TRBD1,TRBV6-5,TRBJ1-2,CASTQGARGYGYTF,TGTGCCAGCACCCAGGGGGCTAGGGGCTATGGCTACACCTTC
-,-,TRBV7-9,TRBJ1-1,CASTQTGNTEAFF,TGTGCCAGCACCCAAACAGGGAACACTGAAGCTTTCTTT
-,-,TRBV2,TRBJ2-1,CASSDPGHNEQFF,TGTGCCAGCAGTGATCCGGGGCACAATGAGCAGTTCTTC
-,-,TRBV6-6,TRBJ1-2,CASSYGTRNYGYTF,TGTGCCAGCAGTTACGGGACAAGAAACTATGGCTACACCTTC
-,-,TRBV30,TRBJ2-7,CAWSPPTGSYEQYF,TGTGCCTGGAGTCCCCCGACAGGTTCCTACGAGCAGTACTTC
-,TRBD2,TRBV7-9,TRBJ2-1,CASSGRESSYNEQFF,TGTGCCAGCAGCGGGAGGGAGAGCTCCTACAATGAGCAGTTCTTC
few,-,TRBV11-1,TRBJ2-3,CATGGAAAADTQYF,TGTGCCACCGGGGGCGCCGCAGCAGCAGATACGCAGTATTTT
-,TRBD1,TRBV5-1,TRBJ2-7,CASSLRDRGPVEQYF,TGCGCCAGCAGCCTCCGGGACAGGGGGCCTGTCGAGCAGTACTTC
many,-,TRBV4-2,TRBJ1-2,CASSQDDSISYGYTF,TGTGCCAGCAGCCAAGATGATTCCATCAGCTATGGCTACACCTTC
-,TRBD1,TRBV4-1,TRBJ2-7,CASSQEGTGSDKYF,TGCGCCAGCAGCCAAGAAGGGACAGGCTCGGATAAGTACTTC
-,-,TRBV7-3,TRBJ1-1,CASSLIGGKSEAFF,TGTGCCAGCAGCTTAATCGGGGGAAAGTCTGAAGCTTTCTTT
-,-,TRBV5-1,TRBJ1-6,CASSLEAGSYNSPLHF,TGCGCCAGCAGCTTAGAAGCAGGCTCCTATAATTCACCCCTCCACTTT
-,-,TRBV5-1,TRBJ1-1,CASSTKTGQKDTEAFF,TGCGCCAGCAGCACCAAGACAGGCCAGAAAGACACTGAAGCTTTCTTT
-,-,TRBV6-5,TRBJ1-5,CASRRLNSNQPQHF,TGTGCCAGCAGGCGACTTAATAGCAATCAGCCCCAGCATTTT
few,-,TRBV4-1,TRBJ2-5,CASSQDRGRETQYF,TGCGCCAGCAGCCAAGATAGGGGCCGGGAGACCCAGTACTTC
-,-,TRBV10-3,TRBJ1-5,CATGPGTYSNQPQHF,TGTGCCACCGGACCGGGGACGTATAGCAATCAGCCCCAGCATTTT
-,-,TRBV19,TRBJ1-2,CASSSGGTSDF,TGTGCCAGTAGTAGTGGAGGGACATCAGACTTC
-,-,TRBV11-2,TRBJ1-2,CASSLQEPPKNYGYTF,TGTGCCAGCAGCTTACAGGAACCCCCAAAGAACTATGGCTACACCTTC
few,-,TRBV7-9,TRBJ1-1,CASRVKNTEAFF,TGTGCCAGCAGGGTGAAGAACACTGAAGCTTTCTTT
-,TRBD1,TRBV4-1,TRBJ1-5,CASSQRAAAGGQPQHF,TGCGCCAGCAGCCAAAGGGCCGCGGCAGGGGGTCAGCCCCAGCATTTT
-,-,TRBV4-1,TRBJ2-7,CASSQAGTPAYEQYF,TGCGCCAGCAGCCAAGCCGGGACACCGGCCTACGAGCAGTACTTC
-,-,TRBV6-5,TRBJ1-1,CASRLNTEAFF,TGTGCCAGCAGACTGAACACTGAAGCTTTCTTT
-,-,TRBV5-6,TRBJ2-3,CASSRGADTQYF,TGTGCCAGCAGCCGGGGGGCTGATACGCAGTATTTT
-,-,TRBV10-3,TRBJ1-5,CAISPQGGNQPQHF,TGTGCCATAAGTCCCCAGGGCGGCAATCAGCCCCAGCATTTT
-,-,TRBV10-3,TRBJ2-6,CAISDHTIGESGANVLTF,TGTGCCATCAGTGACCATACAATCGGGGAGTCTGGGGCCAACGTCCTGACTTTC
-,TRBD1,TRBV15,TRBJ1-4,CATSRTTGTGNPLF,TGTGCCACCAGCAGAACAACCGGGACAGGGAATCCCCTTTTT
-,TRBD2,TRBV30,TRBJ2-7,CAWSAGGPYEQYF,TGTGCCTGGAGTGCGGGGGGTCCCTACGAGCAGTACTTC
-,-,TRBV4-1,TRBJ1-1,CASSPGVTEAFF,TGCGCCAGCAGCCCGGGGGTAACTGAAGCTTTCTTT
few,-,TRBV13,TRBJ1-6,CASSLGRSPLHF,TGTGCCAGCAGCCTCGGCCGTTCACCCCTCCACTTT
few,-,TRBV4-1,TRBJ1-2,CASSQDLVAQRGYYTF,TGCGCCAGCAGCCAAGATCTAGTGGCTCAAAGGGGATACTACACCTTC
-,-,TRBV19,TRBJ1-2,CASSAGPLGYGYTF,TGTGCCAGTAGTGCGGGACCCCTCGGCTATGGCTACACCTTC
-,TRBD1,TRBV6-5,TRBJ1-2,CASRNTGTGLLGYTF,TGTGCCAGCAGGAATACCGGGACAGGGTTACTTGGCTACACCTTC
many,-,TRBV6-5,TRBJ2-3,CASSYSGLGLLDTQYF,TGTGCCAGCAGTTACTCGGGTTTAGGCCTACTGGATACGCAGTATTTT
-,-,TRBV7-8,TRBJ2-3,CASSLGGADTQYF,TGTGCCAGCAGCTTGGGGGGCGCAGATACGCAGTATTTT
-,-,TRBV5-6,TRBJ1-1,CASAMGRGTEAFF,TGTGCCAGCGCCATGGGGAGGGGCACTGAAGCTTTCTTT
-,-,TRBV5-1,TRBJ2-1,CASSPGAGHPYNEQFF,TGCGCCAGCAGCCCAGGGGCAGGGCACCCCTACAATGAGCAGTTCTTC
-,TRBD1,TRBV4-1,TRBJ2-7,CASSQETGFNEQYF,TGCGCCAGCAGCCAAGAGACAGGGTTTAACGAGCAGTACTTC
-,-,TRBV5-1,TRBJ1-1,CASSLDSGNTEAFF,TGCGCCAGCAGCTTGGATTCAGGGAACACTGAAGCTTTCTTT
-,-,TRBV5-4,TRBJ2-7,CASSFPQGSKGYEQYF,TGTGCCAGCAGCTTCCCACAGGGTTCGAAGGGCTACGAGCAGTACTTC
few,-,TRBV30,TRBJ1-2,CAWRQGSGYTF,TGTGCCTGGAGGCAGGGTTCTGGCTACACCTTC
many,-,TRBV19,TRBJ2-1,CASSITGNSYNEQFF,TGTGCCAGTAGTATTACGGGAAACTCCTACAATGAGCAGTTCTTC
-,TRBD1,TRBV5-6,TRBJ1-2,CASSLDWDRDYGYTF,TGTGCCAGCAGCTTGGACTGGGACAGGGACTATGGCTACACCTTC
few,TRBD2,TRBV4-1,TRBJ2-7,CASSQEAGSSSYEQYF,TGCGCCAGCAGCCAAGAAGCGGGGTCCAGCTCCTACGAGCAGTACTTC
-,-,TRBV30,TRBJ1-1,CAWSPLGTEAFF,TGTGCCTGGAGCCCCCTCGGTACCGAAGCTTTCTTT
-,TRBD2,TRBV27,TRBJ2-3,CASSPVSGGRTDTQYF,TGTGCCAGCAGTCCGGTGAGCGGGGGGCGCACAGATACGCAGTATTTT
-,-,TRBV9,TRBJ2-1,CASSVSGQEQFF,TGTGCCAGCAGCGTATCCGGACAGGAGCAGTTCTTC
-,-,TRBV29-1,TRBJ2-6,CSVAFAPGANVLTF,TGCAGCGTTGCTTTTGCCCCTGGGGCCAACGTCCTGACTTTC
few,TRBD1,TRBV30,TRBJ1-6,CAWRTGTGRSPLHF,TGTGCCTGGCGAACCGGGACAGGACGTTCACCCCTCCACTTT
-,-,TRBV5-1,TRBJ1-1,CASSLVEGAEAFF,TGCGCCAGCAGCTTGGTTGAGGGAGCTGAAGCTTTCTTT
once,-,TRBV6-5,TRBJ1-5,CASSYSAVGNQPQHF,TGTGCCAGCAGTTACTCGGCGGTGGGTAATCAGCCCCAGCATTTT
-,-,TRBV7-9,TRBJ2-3,CASSLFGTDTQYF,TGTGCCAGCAGCTTATTTGGTACAGATACGCAGTATTTT
-,-,TRBV30,TRBJ1-6,CAWSVGGNSPLHF,TGTGCCTGGAGTGTGGGGGGTAATTCACCCCTCCACTTT
-,TRBD2,TRBV10-3,TRBJ2-1,CAIRPPGSGGAYEQFF,TGTGCCATCAGGCCCCCGGGTAGCGGGGGGGCCTATGAGCAGTTCTTC
-,-,TRBV4-1,TRBJ2-2,CASSQERWGDAGELFF,TGCGCCAGCAGCCAAGAACGGTGGGGTGACGCCGGGGAGCTGTTTTTT